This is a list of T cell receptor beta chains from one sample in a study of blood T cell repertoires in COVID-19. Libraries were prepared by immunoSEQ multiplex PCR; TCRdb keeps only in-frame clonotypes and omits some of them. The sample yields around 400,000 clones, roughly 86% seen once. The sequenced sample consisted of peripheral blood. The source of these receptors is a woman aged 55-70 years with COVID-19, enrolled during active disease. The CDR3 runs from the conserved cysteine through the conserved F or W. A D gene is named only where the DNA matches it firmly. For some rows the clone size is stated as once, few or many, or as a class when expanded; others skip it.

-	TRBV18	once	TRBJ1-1	TGTGCCAGCTCACCACGCACAGGGAAGTACACTGAAGCTTTCTTT	CASSPRTGKYTEAFF
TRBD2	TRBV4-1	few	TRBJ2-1	TGCGCCAGCAGCCAAGAACCCGGCGGGGGGGACCATGAGCAGTTCTTC	CASSQEPGGGDHEQFF
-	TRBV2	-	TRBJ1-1	TGTGCCAGCAGTCGACTGCGTGCGGTTGCGGTTGGAGCTTTCTTT	CASSRLRAVAVGAFF
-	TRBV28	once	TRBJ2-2	TGTGCCAGCAGCAAAGGGGGGAACACCGGGGAGCTGTTTTTT	CASSKGGNTGELFF
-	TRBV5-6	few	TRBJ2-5	TGTGCCAGCAGCTCACTAGCCCAAGAGACCCAGTACTTC	CASSSLAQETQYF
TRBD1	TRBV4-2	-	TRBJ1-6	TGTGCCAGCAGCCTAATACCGGGGCAGGGGGCGTCCTATAATTCACCCCTCCACTTT	CASSLIPGQGASYNSPLHF
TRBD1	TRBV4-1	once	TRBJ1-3	TGCGCCAGCAGCTATCAGGGGGTTGGTGGAAACACCATATATTTT	CASSYQGVGGNTIYF
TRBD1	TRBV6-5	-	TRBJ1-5	TGTGCCAGCAGTCGTGACAGGGGCAATCAGCCCCAGCATTTT	CASSRDRGNQPQHF
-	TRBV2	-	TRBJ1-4	TGTGCCAGCAGTCCAAAGGGGCTTGCAACTAATGAAAAACTGTTTTTT	CASSPKGLATNEKLFF
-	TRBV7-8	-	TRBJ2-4	TGTGCCAGCAGCTCTGGGGGGACGGCCAAAAACATTCAGTACTTC	CASSSGGTAKNIQYF
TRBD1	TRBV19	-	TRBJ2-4	TGTGCCAGTAGAAGGACAGGGGTGGACATTCAGTACTTC	CASRRTGVDIQYF
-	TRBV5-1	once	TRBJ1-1	TGCGCCAGCAGCTTCCAGACGGGGAACACTGAAGCTTTCTTT	CASSFQTGNTEAFF
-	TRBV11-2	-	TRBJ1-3	TGTGCCAGCAGCTTATTTGCACCTTGGGAGCTTTTTGGAAACACCATATATTTT	CASSLFAPWELFGNTIYF
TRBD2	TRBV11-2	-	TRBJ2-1	TGTGCCAGCAGCTTGAGCGGGGGGATTTACAATGAGCAGTTCTTC	CASSLSGGIYNEQFF
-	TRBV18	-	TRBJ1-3	TGTGCCAGCTCACCATTGGGCCCAGTGGGCTCTGGAAACACCATATATTTT	CASSPLGPVGSGNTIYF
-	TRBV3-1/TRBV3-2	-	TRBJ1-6	TGTGCCAGCAGCCAAGAACCGGTGGGGCGAGGATCACCCCTCCACTTT	CASSQEPVGRGSPLHF
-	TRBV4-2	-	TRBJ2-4	TGTGCCAGCAGCCAAGAGGGACTAGCCAAAAACATTCAGTACTTC	CASSQEGLAKNIQYF
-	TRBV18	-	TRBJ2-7	TGTGCCAGCTCACCAGGGGCAGGGGGGACCCGGGGAGAGCAGTACTTC	CASSPGAGGTRGEQYF
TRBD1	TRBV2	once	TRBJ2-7	TGTGCCAGCAGTGCCGAACAGGGGGCGCGAAACGAGCAGTACTTC	CASSAEQGARNEQYF
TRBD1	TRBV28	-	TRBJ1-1	TGTGCCAGCAGTCGAGACAGGGGGGCGGGGTATTTCAGGGGAAAAGCTTTCTTT	CASSRDRGAGYFRGKAFF
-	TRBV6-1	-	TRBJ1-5	TGTGCCAGCAGTGACGGGGGGGCGGCGGGCAATCAGCCCCAGCATTTT	CASSDGGAAGNQPQHF
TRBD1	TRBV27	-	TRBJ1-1	TGTGCCAGCAGTTTCCTTACAGGGGGGATGAACACTGAAGCTTTCTTT	CASSFLTGGMNTEAFF
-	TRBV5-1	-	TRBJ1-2	TGCGCCAGCAGCTTGCCCCTGGCAGGGCGAAATGGCTACACCTTC	CASSLPLAGRNGYTF
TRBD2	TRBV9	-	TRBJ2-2	TGTGCCAGCCGGGGGGGCGGGGCCGGCCCCACCGGGGAGCTGTTTTTT	CASRGGGAGPTGELFF
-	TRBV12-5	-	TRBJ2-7	TGTGCTAGTGGTTTGGACCGGGGCTACGAGCAGTACTTC	CASGLDRGYEQYF
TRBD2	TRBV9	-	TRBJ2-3	TGTGCCAGCAGCGCTAGCGGGGGGGCCGGCACAGATACGCAGTATTTT	CASSASGGAGTDTQYF
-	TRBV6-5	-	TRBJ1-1	TGTGCCAGCAGTTACCAGACCAGGGTGGTCACTGAAGCTTTCTTT	CASSYQTRVVTEAFF
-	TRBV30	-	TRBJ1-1	TGTGCCTGGGGGACGGGTGTGAACACTGAAGCTTTCTTT	CAWGTGVNTEAFF
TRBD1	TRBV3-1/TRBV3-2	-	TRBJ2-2	TGTGCCAGCAGCCTAGTACCGGGACAGGGAGACAACACCGGGGAGCTGTTTTTT	CASSLVPGQGDNTGELFF
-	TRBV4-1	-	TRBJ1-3	TGCGCCAGCAGCCAGCTCTCGGACCAGGGGTTCGGTGGAAACACCATATATTTT	CASSQLSDQGFGGNTIYF